The present T cell receptor (beta chain) was sequenced within a study of T-cell memory formation after mild COVID-19. Study summary: Clustering of TCRs was largely donor specific. General study results and limits: Pre-infection memory harbored some responding clones, suggesting cross-reactive memory joined.

A remark on this clonotype: Its antigen is unknown.

With constant-segment primers, 5'RACE yielded cDNA libraries of TCR alpha and TCR beta that carried sample barcodes and UMIs. MiXCR was run by TCRdb on the 5' RACE reads, yielding one entry per CDR3 protein. The table records 200,000 to 250,000 distinct CDR3 sequences, around a tenth of them present only once. Looked up from germline, CDR1 is SGHNT and CDR2 is YYREEE (reference sequence). V lost 4 bases and J 6 bases, leaving 18 bases between the germline ends. The CDR3 length is 15 residues. The chain has TRBV5-4 and TRBJ2-3; D may correspond to TRBD1 or TRBD2 (5 bases each). The sequenced material came from PBMCs or a T cell subset sorted from them (not recorded which). The source of this sequence is a man aged 18 to 30 who had mild COVID-19 (a few samples of this study predate the infection). Cell type and time point are not known. In nucleotides, the CDR3 is TGTGCCAGCAGCCTCATGGGGGACCCAGGGGATACGCAGTATTTT. Translated: CASSLMGDPGDTQYF.